Following are 2 T cell receptor beta chains from one sample sequenced in a study of PD-1 blockade in classical Hodgkin lymphoma. Patients all relapsed after autologous stem cell transplantation, and there was variation in brentuximab vedotin exposure. Some clones are missing from TCRdb's copy, which holds only in-frame ones; the method was immunoSEQ multiplex PCR. This table holds 6,000 or so clones, approximately 80% found once. The input for sequencing was peripheral blood mononuclear cells (PBMCs), taken at baseline. The receptors here all came from a human donor with classical Hodgkin lymphoma.

In this sample, this clone turned up once. V gene TRBV29-1 combines with J gene TRBJ2-3; no firm D call. The CDR3 has 17 residues. V was cut by 2 bases and J by 4 bases, with 22 bases left in between. Germline lookup yields CDR1 SQVTM and CDR2 ANQGSEA. The CDR3 nucleotides are TGCAGCGTTGAATTCGGGCTAGTAAGTTCAGTTGCAGATACGCAGTATTTT. Encoded protein: CSVEFGLVSSVADTQYF.

The V gene is TRBV5-1, the J gene TRBJ1-4; D gene ambiguous. V was cut by 1 base and J by 4 bases, with 11 bases left in between. Per the germline V gene, CDR1 is SGHRS and CDR2 is YFSETQ. This CDR3 spans 15 amino acids. DNA for the CDR3: TGCGCCAGCAGCTTGATGAGTGGAGGTAATGAAAAACTGTTTTTT. Its translation: CASSLMSGGNEKLFF. Together with reference TRBV5-1 and TRBJ1-4, the CDR3 gives the full variable domain: KAGVTQTPRYLIKTRGQQVTLSCSPISGHRSVSWYQQTPGQGLQFLFEYFSETQRNKGNFPGRFSGRQFSNSRSEMNVSTLELGDSALYLCASSLMSGGNEKLFFGSGTQLSVL.